These 25 T cell receptor beta chains came from one sample sequenced in a study of tumor and adjacent non-tumor tissue in lung cancer. Three rounds of nested PCR, following a modified ARM-PCR protocol, produced the TCRbeta library. TCRdb redid the calling of the multiplex PCR reads with MiXCR, one entry per CDR3 protein. The sample lists 70,000 to 90,000 distinct CDR3 sequences; around 70% were seen once. The template was RNA from unsorted bulk tissue. The normal lung tissue was taken more than 3 cm from the tumor edge. The material sequenced was distant non-tumor lung tissue. The receptors derive from a woman in her 50s with non-small cell lung cancer.

Points on this clonotype: The junction does not match germline at one end; this may be a read error. The rearrangement links TRBV11-2 to TRBJ1-1; no clear D gene. The CDR3 spans 14 residues. Germline CDR1 reads SGHAT; CDR2 reads FQNNGV. CDR3 DNA: TGTGGCAGCAGCTTCGCGGGAAGGAACACTGGAGCTTTCTTT. Protein: CGSSFAGRNTGAFF.

This rearrangement joins TRBV7-9 to TRBJ2-2, with 9 bases identical to TRBD2. CDR1 and CDR2 (germline): SEHNR, FQNEAQ (reference sequence). V dropped 3 bases and J dropped 1; count of bases not matched to a gene: 3. The CDR3 is made up of 16 amino acids. CDR3 region: CASSFGTSMNTGELFF. The DNA of the CDR3 is TGTGCCAGCAGCTTCGGGACTAGCATGAACACCGGGGAGCTGTTTTTT.

This sequence joins TRBV6-2 or TRBV6-3 and TRBJ2-2; TRBD2 agrees at 13 bases. The germline V gene encodes CDR1 MNHEY and CDR2 SVGEGT. J was trimmed by 7 bases and V by 7 bases; bases with no gene match: 18. The CDR3 loop spans 19 amino acids. The CDR3 DNA is TGTGCCAGCAATCCCCCTCCCTCTACGACTAGCGGGAGGATCGGGGAGCTGTTTTTT. It yields the protein CASNPPPSTTSGRIGELFF.

Turning to this clonotype: This may come from a read error, since a much larger clone is one base off. The chain couples TRBV6-2 or TRBV6-3 to TRBJ2-1, with D possibly matching TRBD2 (6 bases). The CDR3 consists of 13 residues. Germline V gene data show CDR1 as MNHEY and CDR2 as SVGEGT. CDR3 loop: CTSSQSAGNEQFF. DNA of the CDR3: TGTACCAGCAGTCAAAGCGCGGGGAATGAGCAGTTCTTC.

The J gene is TRBJ2-5, the V gene TRBV20-1; unclear D gene. The CDR3 has 12 residues. The germline gives CDR1 DFQATT, CDR2 SNEGSKA (reference sequence). The CDR3 coding sequence is TGCATTGTTACGCAGTCCCAAGAGACCCAGTACTTC. Amino acid sequence: CIVTQSQETQYF.

In the case of this clonotype: A much larger clone differs from this one at a single base, so this may be a read error. The chain combines TRBV6-5 with TRBJ2-1, with D perhaps matching TRBD2 (5 bases). The CDR3 loop spans 15 amino acids. V was clipped by 5 bases and J by 11 bases, with 22 bases between them. Germline-derived CDR1 and CDR2 are MNHEY and SVGAGI. The CDR3 is CASSVRAGGLSKQFF. The CDR3 DNA reads TGTGCCAGCAGTGTGAGGGCAGGCGGGCTTAGTAAGCAGTTCTTC.

This CDR3 reads CSVSTGRDTEAFF. The CDR3 region has the DNA TGCAGTGTTTCGACGGGGAGGGACACTGAAGCTTTCTTT. V gene TRBV20-1 combines with J gene TRBJ1-1; D unresolved. The CDR3 extends over 13 amino acids. In germline, CDR1 is DFQATT, CDR2 SNEGSKA (reference sequence). The V end was cut by 7 bases, the J end by 3 bases, with 15 bases between.

A remark on this clonotype: A read error may produce the germline difference seen at one junction end. The CDR3 here is CASSTPGPLEIPDTQYF. The CDR3 DNA reads as TGTGCCAGCAGTACACCCGGACCTCTAGAAATTCCAGATACGCAATATTTT. This chain uses TRBV6-6 with TRBJ2-3; D is ambiguous. Per germline, CDR1 MNHNY and CDR2 SVGAGI (reference sequence). The CDR3 has 17 amino acids.

With respect to this clonotype: Sequence at one end of the junction differs from germline and may be a read error. The chain is built from TRBV12-3 or TRBV12-4 and TRBJ2-1, with D possibly TRBD1 on 5 matching bases. This CDR3 has 14 amino acids. CDR3 bases: TGTGCCAGCAGTCCCCCGACAGAGCAGAATGACCAGTTCTTC. Protein product: CASSPPTEQNDQFF.

The chain joins TRBV20-1 to TRBJ1-2; TRBD1 aligns across 7 bases. Germline CDR1 DFQATT, CDR2 SNEGSKA (reference sequence). Unmatched junction bases numbered 11, after V lost 3 bases and J lost 7 bases. The CDR3 is 14 residues long. DNA of the CDR3: TGCAGTGCTAGGGGGTTACAGGGGATTCGTGGCTACACCTTC. Translated: CSARGLQGIRGYTF.

Points on this clonotype: The CDR3 end shows no conserved phenylalanine or tryptophan, and so a read error is likely. The V call is TRBV11-2, the J call TRBJ2-7, with TRBD1 matching 9 bases. With V trimmed by 1 base and J by 3 bases, 4 bases remained unmatched. Germline CDR1 and CDR2: SGHAT and FQNNGV. The CDR3 totals 15 residues. The CDR3 is CASSLGTGDNYEQYL. The CDR3 coding sequence is TGTGCCAGCAGCTTAGGGACAGGGGATAACTACGAGCAGTACCTC.

About this clonotype itself: The junction does not match germline at one end; this may be a read error. This chain links TRBV28 with TRBJ2-6, with 8 bases that match TRBD1. Germline assignment: CDR1 MDHEN and CDR2 SYDVKM. This CDR3 region has 17 residues. In nucleotides, the CDR3 is TGTGCCAGCATCCCCGGACAGGGTAGGTCTGGGGTCAACGTCCTGACTTTC. It translates to CASIPGQGRSGVNVLTF.

A remark on this clonotype: Because the CDR3 is missing its conserved closing phenylalanine or tryptophan, this is likely a read error. No DNA is shown, since the ends of the CDR3 on it are uncertain; the CDR3 is the one TCRdb lists. This chain connects TRBV5-6 to TRBJ1-2; the table's D gene call, TRBD1, was not cross checked with the DNA. With termini counted, the CDR3 has 16 amino acids. Germline V gene lookup returns CDR1 SGHDT and CDR2 YYEEEE. CDR3 protein: CASSPTGTARNYGYTS.

The rearrangement joins TRBV29-1 to TRBJ2-2; possible D gene TRBD2, 6 bases. The germline V gene has CDR1 SQVTM and CDR2 ANQGSEA. Trimming removed 4 bases from V and 7 bases from J, with 19 bases in between. The CDR3 covers 15 residues. CDR3 loop: CSVVLLAGGIGELFF. The CDR3 DNA reads TGCAGCGTTGTTCTCCTGGCAGGAGGGATCGGGGAGCTGTTTTTT.

With respect to this clonotype: Possible read error: a much larger clone is one base away. The rearrangement links TRBV24-1 to TRBJ2-1, with D tentatively TRBD2 (6 bases). The CDR3 totals 12 residues. Germline V gene sequence: CDR1 KGHDR, CDR2 SFDVKD. The ends were cut back, 0 bases at V and 16 bases at J, with 12 bases in the middle. Written as DNA, the CDR3 is TGTGCCACCAGTGATTTGCAGCGGGCGCATTTCTTC. It yields the protein CATSDLQRAHFF.

This clonotype was seen once. A much more abundant neighbour one base away suggests this may be a read error. CDR3 sequence reads: CASSLVARLNIGELFF. The CDR3, as DNA: TGTGCCAGCAGCTTAGTCGCAAGACTGAACATCGGGGAGCTGTTTTTT. The chain combines TRBV7-8 with TRBJ2-2, with D uncertain. The germline V gene encodes CDR1 SGHVS and CDR2 FQNEAQ. The CDR3 length is 16 residues.

This clonotype came up a few times. This CDR3 is CASSQPGGVLNTEAFF. The CDR3 DNA follows: TGCGCCAGCAGCCAACCAGGGGGAGTGTTGAACACTGAAGCTTTCTTT. This chain connects TRBV5-1 to TRBJ1-1; the match to TRBD1 covers 7 bases. The germline gives CDR1 SGHRS, CDR2 YFSETQ. This CDR3 spans 16 amino acids. After removal of 4 bases from V and 0 bases from J, the junction contained 9 bases not matched to a gene.

On this clonotype itself: A much larger clone is a single base away; this may be a read error. The chain links TRBV20-1 to TRBJ1-4; the match to TRBD1 covers 9 bases. The CDR3 sequence is 15 residues long. CDR1 DFQATT and CDR2 SNEGSKA come from the germline V gene (reference sequence). CDR3 DNA sequence: TGCACTGCTAGAGAATACGGGACAGGGTTTTCAGAACTGTTTTTT. Residues: CTAREYGTGFSELFF.

Concerning this clonotype: The junction and the germline gene differ at one end; a read error may be behind it. The CDR3 region is CASGPTQGGYTQPQHF. CDR3 nucleotide sequence: TGTGCCAGCGGCCCCACCCAAGGGGGGTATACTCAGCCACAGCATTTT. This chain links TRBV6-2 or TRBV6-3 with TRBJ1-5, with a possible D match to TRBD1 (6 bases). The CDR3 contains 16 residues. Germline-derived CDR1 and CDR2 are MNHEY and SVGEGT.

This clonotype was found once. A junction boundary mismatches the germline segment, possibly from a read error. This chain links TRBV5-1 with TRBJ2-5, with 8 nucleotides matching TRBD2. The V gene's germline CDR1 is SGHRS and CDR2 YFSETQ. The length of the CDR3 is 18 residues. The CDR3 loop is CASSLAPYRGAGGETQYF. The DNA for the CDR3 is TGCGCCAGTAGCTTGGCCCCTTACCGTGGGGCGGGAGGAGAGACCCAGTACTTC.

Details on this clonotype: A read error may produce the germline difference seen at one junction end. CDR3 in DNA: TGCAGTGCTACTTCGGGGACTAGCGGGAGCATAGGTACGCTGTATTTT. This encodes CSATSGTSGSIGTLYF. The genes are TRBV20-1 and TRBJ2-3, with TRBD2 matching 14 bases. Germline values: CDR1 DFQATT, CDR2 SNEGSKA (reference sequence). This CDR3 comprises 16 residues.

In the case of this clonotype: Germline and junction disagree at one end, which may indicate a read error. V is TRBV10-3 and J is TRBJ2-1, with 7 nucleotides matching TRBD1. Germline V CDR1 and CDR2: ENHRY, SYGVKD. The CDR3 runs 14 residues. The CDR3 DNA reads TGTGCCATCAGTGTGACAGGGAACGCCAATGAACAGTTCTTC. It is translated as CAISVTGNANEQFF.

In the case of this clonotype: One end of the junction is discordant with germline, which a read error may explain. The chain joins TRBV6-1 to TRBJ1-5, with D maybe TRBD1 (6 bases). This CDR3 is built from 14 residues. Germline CDR1 is MNHNS and CDR2 is SASEGT. Written as DNA, the CDR3 is TGTGCCAGAAGTGCAAAGGGGGACGATCAGCCCCAACATTTT. Protein: CARSAKGDDQPQHF.

Worth noting for this clonotype: Being one base from a much bigger clone, this may be a read error. V usage is TRBV20-1 and J usage is TRBJ2-1; D assignment may be TRBD1 or TRBD2 (5 bases each). CDR1 is DFQATT, CDR2 SNEGSKA, per germline (reference sequence). This CDR3 has 15 amino acids. The CDR3 DNA sequence: TGCAATGCTAGAGATGGTCGGGGCCAACTGAATGAGCAGTTCTTC. Its translation is CNARDGRGQLNEQFF.

On this clonotype: A read error may explain this, as a much larger clone is one base away. The genes are TRBV6-1 and TRBJ2-1; 7 bases line up with TRBD2. CDR1 and CDR2 from the germline V gene are MNHNS and SASEGT. The CDR3 consists of 14 residues. Trimming cost V 6 bases and J 8 bases; bases outside gene matches: 10. The CDR3, as DNA: TGTGCCAGCAGGGCGGGGGAAATCTGCGATGAGCAGTTCTTC. As protein: CASRAGEICDEQFF.